The sequence of this TCR beta chain was determined in a study of blood T cell repertoires in COVID-19. Trimming pared 5 bases from V and 4 bases from J, leaving 17 bases between. Germline V gene lookup returns CDR1 LNHDA and CDR2 SQIVND (reference sequence). This CDR3 is 15 amino acids long. Assay: immunoSEQ multiplex PCR; the TCRdb copy retains only in-frame clones and omits some. Among approximately 230,000 clones, around nine tenths were seen once, and the ten largest hold 3% to 3.5%. This clonotype originated in a man between 18 and 35 years old with active or convalescent COVID-19. This rearrangement joins TRBV19 to TRBJ1-1; a weak D match, TRBD1 (6 bases). Input material: peripheral blood. DNA for the CDR3: TGTGCCAGTAGTCCCCTCCAGGGGTGGGGCACTGAAGCTTTCTTT. It yields the protein CASSPLQGWGTEAFF. Together with reference TRBV19 and TRBJ1-1, the CDR3 gives the full variable domain: DGGITQSPKYLFRKEGQNVTLSCEQNLNHDAMYWYRQDPGQGLRLIYYSQIVNDFQKGDIAEGYSVSREKKESFPLTVTSAQKNPTAFYLCASSPLQGWGTEAFFGQGTRLTVV.